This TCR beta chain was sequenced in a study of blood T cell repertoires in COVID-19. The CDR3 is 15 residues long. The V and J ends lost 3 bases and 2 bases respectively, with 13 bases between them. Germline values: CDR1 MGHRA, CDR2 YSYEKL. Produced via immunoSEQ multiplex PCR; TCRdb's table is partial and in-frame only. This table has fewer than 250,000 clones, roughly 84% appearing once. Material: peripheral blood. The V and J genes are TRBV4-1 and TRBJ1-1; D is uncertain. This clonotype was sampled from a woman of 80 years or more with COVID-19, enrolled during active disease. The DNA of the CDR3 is TGCGCCAGCAGCCAGATGGGAGAATCCAACACTGAAGCTTTCTTT. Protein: CASSQMGESNTEAFF.